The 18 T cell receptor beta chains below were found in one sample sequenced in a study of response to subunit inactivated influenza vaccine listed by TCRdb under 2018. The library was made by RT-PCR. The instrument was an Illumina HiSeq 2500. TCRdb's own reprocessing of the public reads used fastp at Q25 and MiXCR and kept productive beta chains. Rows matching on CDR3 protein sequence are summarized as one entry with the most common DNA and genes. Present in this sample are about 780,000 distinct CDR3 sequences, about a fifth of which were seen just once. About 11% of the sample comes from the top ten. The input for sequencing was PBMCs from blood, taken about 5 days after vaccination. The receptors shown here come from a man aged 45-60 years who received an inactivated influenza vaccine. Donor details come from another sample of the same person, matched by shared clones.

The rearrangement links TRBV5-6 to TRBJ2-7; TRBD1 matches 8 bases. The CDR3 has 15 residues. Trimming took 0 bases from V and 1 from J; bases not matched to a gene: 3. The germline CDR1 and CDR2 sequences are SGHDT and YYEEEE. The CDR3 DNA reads TGTGCCAGCAGCTTGGGGAACAGGGGGTCCTACGAGCAGTACTTC. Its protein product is CASSLGNRGSYEQYF.

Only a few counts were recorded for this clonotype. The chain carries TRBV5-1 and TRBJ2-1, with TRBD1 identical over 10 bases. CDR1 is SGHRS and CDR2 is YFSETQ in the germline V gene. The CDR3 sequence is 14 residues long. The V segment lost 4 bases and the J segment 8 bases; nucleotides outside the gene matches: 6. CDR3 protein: CASSAVTGGDEQFF. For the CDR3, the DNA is TGCGCCAGCAGCGCTGTGACAGGGGGCGATGAGCAGTTCTTC.

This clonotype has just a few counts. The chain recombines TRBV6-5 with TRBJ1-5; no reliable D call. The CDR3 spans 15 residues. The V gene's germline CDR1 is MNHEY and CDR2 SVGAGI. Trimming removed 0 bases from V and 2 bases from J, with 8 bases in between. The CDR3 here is CASSYSGLGNQPQHF. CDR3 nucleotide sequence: TGTGCCAGCAGTTACTCAGGGCTGGGCAATCAGCCCCAGCATTTT.

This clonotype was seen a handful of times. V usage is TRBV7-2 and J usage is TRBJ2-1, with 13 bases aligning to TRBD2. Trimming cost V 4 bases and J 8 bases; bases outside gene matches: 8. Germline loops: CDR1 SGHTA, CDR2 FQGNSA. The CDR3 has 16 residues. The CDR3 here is CASSSRGTSGAHEQFF. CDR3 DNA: TGTGCCAGCAGCTCACGAGGGACTAGCGGGGCTCATGAGCAGTTCTTC.

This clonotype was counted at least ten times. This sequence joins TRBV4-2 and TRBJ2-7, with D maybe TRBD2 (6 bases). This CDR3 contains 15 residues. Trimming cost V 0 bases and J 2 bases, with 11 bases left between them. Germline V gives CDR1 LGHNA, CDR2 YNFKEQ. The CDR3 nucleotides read TGTGCCAGCAGCCAAGATCTGGCGGGGCCCTACGAGCAGTACTTC. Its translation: CASSQDLAGPYEQYF.

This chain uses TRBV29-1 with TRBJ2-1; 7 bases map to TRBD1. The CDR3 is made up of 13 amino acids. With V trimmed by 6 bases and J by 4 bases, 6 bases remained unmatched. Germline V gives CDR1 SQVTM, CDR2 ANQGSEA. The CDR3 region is CSVGQLEYNEQFF. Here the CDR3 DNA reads TGCAGCGTGGGACAGTTGGAGTACAATGAGCAGTTCTTC.

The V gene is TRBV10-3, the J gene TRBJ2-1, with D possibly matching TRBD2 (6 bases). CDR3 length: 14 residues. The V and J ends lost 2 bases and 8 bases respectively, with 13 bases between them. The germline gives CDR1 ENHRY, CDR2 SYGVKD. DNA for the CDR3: TGTGCCATCAGTGAGACGGGACTCAGGCATGAGCAGTTCTTC. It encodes CAISETGLRHEQFF.

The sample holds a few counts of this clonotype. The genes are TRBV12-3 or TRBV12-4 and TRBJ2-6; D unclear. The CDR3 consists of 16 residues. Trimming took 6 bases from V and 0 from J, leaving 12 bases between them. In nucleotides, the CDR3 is TGTGCCAGCAGCCCGGACGGTTTCTCTGGGGCCAACGTCCTGACTTTC. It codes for CASSPDGFSGANVLTF.

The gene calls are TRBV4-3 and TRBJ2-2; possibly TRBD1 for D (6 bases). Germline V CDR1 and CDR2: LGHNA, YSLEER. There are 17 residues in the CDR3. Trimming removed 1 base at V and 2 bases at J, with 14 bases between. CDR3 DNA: TGCGCCAGCAGCCAAGGTACAGGGATACCCAACACCGGGGAGCTGTTTTTT. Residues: CASSQGTGIPNTGELFF.

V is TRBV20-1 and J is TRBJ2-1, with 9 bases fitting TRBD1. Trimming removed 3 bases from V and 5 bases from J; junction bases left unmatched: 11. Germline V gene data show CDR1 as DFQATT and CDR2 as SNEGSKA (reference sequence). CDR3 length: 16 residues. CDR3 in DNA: TGCAGTGCTAGCGAAATAGGGACAGGGTGGCACAATGAGCAGTTCTTC. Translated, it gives CSASEIGTGWHNEQFF.

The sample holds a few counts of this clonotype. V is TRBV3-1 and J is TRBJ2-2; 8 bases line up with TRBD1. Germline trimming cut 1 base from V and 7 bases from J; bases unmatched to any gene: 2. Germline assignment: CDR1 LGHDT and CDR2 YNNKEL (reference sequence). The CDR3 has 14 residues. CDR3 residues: CASSQAGTGGELFF. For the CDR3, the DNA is TGTGCCAGCAGCCAAGCCGGGACAGGCGGGGAGCTGTTTTTT.

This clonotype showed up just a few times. Here the CDR3 reads CASSTQLIAPSRGGGETQYF. DNA of the CDR3: TGTGCCAGCAGTACACAATTAATCGCGCCAAGTCGGGGGGGCGGAGAGACCCAGTACTTC. The chain employs TRBV7-6 and TRBJ2-5; 8 bases line up with TRBD2. CDR3 length: 20 residues. CDR1 is SGHVS, CDR2 FNYEAQ, per germline. The V and J ends lost 6 bases and 4 bases, in that order; junction bases with no gene match: 25.

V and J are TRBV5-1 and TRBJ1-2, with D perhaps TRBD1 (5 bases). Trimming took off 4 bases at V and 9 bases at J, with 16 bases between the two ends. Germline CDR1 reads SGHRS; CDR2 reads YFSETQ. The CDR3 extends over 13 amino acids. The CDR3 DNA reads TGCGCCAGCAGCGGGGGGGACGGCACGAGCTACACCTTC. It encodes CASSGGDGTSYTF.

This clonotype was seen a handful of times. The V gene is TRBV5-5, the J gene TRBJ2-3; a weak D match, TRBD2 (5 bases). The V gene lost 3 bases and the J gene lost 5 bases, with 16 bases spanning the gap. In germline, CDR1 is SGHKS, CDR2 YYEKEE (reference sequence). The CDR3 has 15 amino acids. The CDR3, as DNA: TGTGCCAGCAGCTCCCCCCAATTTGGGAGAGATACGCAGTATTTT. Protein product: CASSSPQFGRDTQYF.

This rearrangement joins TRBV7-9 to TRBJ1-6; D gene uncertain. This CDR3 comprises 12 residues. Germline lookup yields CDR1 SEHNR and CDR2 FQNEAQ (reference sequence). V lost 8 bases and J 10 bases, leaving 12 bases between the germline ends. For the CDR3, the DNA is TGTGCCAGCGGGCCGGGAGGCTCACCCCTCCACTTT. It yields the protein CASGPGGSPLHF.

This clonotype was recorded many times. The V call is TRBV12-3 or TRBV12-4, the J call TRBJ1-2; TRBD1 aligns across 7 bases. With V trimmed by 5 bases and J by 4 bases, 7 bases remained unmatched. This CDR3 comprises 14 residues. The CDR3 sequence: CASSRGDRAYGYTF. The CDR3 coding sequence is TGTGCCAGCAGTCGGGGTGACAGGGCCTATGGCTACACCTTC.

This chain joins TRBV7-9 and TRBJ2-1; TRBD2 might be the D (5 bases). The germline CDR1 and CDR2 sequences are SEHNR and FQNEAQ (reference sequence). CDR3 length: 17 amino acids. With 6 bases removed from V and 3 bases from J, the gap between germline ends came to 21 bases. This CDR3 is CASRLGEGLGLYNEQFF. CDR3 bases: TGTGCCAGCAGGTTGGGCGAGGGATTAGGCCTCTACAATGAGCAGTTCTTC.

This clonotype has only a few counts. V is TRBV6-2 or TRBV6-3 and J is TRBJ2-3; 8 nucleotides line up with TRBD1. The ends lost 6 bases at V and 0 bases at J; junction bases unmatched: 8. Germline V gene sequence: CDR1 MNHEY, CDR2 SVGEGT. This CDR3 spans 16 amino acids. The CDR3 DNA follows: TGTGCCAGCAGCCAGGGGGCAGGGTATAGCACAGATACGCAGTATTTT. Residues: CASSQGAGYSTDTQYF.